This entry is about one T cell receptor (beta chain). The antigen is unknown. These data are taken from a study of shared clonotypes between healthy human individuals. Study-wide findings and caveats: The sampled material consisted only of blood, and tissue repertoires are likely to differ. For naive CD4 cells, roughly 4.6% of clonotypes were shared across a handful of donors. An effect of sequencing depth on clonotype sharing among donors was expected.

Investigators divided CD4+ cells into CD45RA+ naive and CD45RA-negative memory subsets. Germline CDR1 and CDR2: LNHDA and SQIVND (reference sequence). CDR3 length: 15 amino acids. Trimming pared 5 bases from V and 0 bases from J, leaving 11 bases between. Using immunoSEQ multiplex PCR, the repertoire was profiled, and TCRdb retains in-frame clones only, with some absent. The sample holds about 1.1 million clones, around three quarters seen once. The chain links TRBV19 to TRBJ1-3; tentatively, D is TRBD1 (5 bases). The source is a man aged 18 to 35 in good health. Some clones in this sample may be carry-over from other donors' samples. The sequencing sample was made of memory CD4+ T cells from PBMCs. The subset is: CD45RA-negative fraction. The CDR3 DNA reads TGTGCCAGTAGTCCAGGGTCCCTCTCTGGAAACACCATATATTTT. It encodes CASSPGSLSGNTIYF.